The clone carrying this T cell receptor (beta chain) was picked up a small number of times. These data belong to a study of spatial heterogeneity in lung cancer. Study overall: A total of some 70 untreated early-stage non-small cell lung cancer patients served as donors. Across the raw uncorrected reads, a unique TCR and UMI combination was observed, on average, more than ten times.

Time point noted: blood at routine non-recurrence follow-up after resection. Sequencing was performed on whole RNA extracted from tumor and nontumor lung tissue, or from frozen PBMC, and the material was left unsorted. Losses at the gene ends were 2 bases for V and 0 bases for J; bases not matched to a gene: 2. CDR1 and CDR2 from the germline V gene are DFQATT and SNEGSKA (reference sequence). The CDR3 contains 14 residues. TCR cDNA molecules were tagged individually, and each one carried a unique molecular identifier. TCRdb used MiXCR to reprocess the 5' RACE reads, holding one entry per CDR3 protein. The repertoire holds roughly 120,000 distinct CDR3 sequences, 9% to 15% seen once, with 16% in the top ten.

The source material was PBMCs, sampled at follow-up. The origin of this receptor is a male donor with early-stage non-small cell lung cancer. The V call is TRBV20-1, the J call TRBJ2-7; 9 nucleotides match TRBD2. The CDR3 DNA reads TGCAGTGCTAGAACAGCGGGGGGCTCCTACGAGCAGTACTTC. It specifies CSARTAGGSYEQYF.